The present T cell receptor (beta chain) was sequenced within a study of blood T cell repertoires in COVID-19. Here immunoSEQ multiplex PCR was the method, and the copy in TCRdb shows in-frame clones only, minus some. Among about 210,000 clones listed, almost 85% were seen once. Germline CDR1 and CDR2: MNHEY and SVGAGI. The CDR3 consists of 16 residues. V trimming: 1 base; J trimming: 4 bases; junction bases outside the gene matches: 6. The rearrangement uses TRBV6-5 and TRBJ1-4; TRBD1 matches at 7 bases. This TCR was recovered from a woman in her fifties or sixties with active or convalescent COVID-19. The source material was peripheral blood. The CDR3: CASSYFGTEDNEKLFF. CDR3 coding DNA: TGTGCCAGCAGTTACTTCGGGACAGAAGATAATGAAAAACTGTTTTTT.